This T cell receptor beta chain was recorded in a study of blood T cell repertoires in COVID-19. CDR3 length: 15 amino acids. Germline V gives CDR1 MNHEY, CDR2 SVGAGI. Trimming left V 0 bases short and J 14 bases short, with 17 bases between. Under the authors' procedure: Reference gene primer amplification gave nucleated cell count estimates. Some clones are missing from TCRdb's copy, which holds only in-frame ones; the method was immunoSEQ multiplex PCR. V, J and clone size derive from that table, while D and trimming were established from the DNA sequence. The data hold 150,000 to 200,000 clones, with just over 85% observed a single time.

The sequence came from a woman under 30 who had recovered from COVID-19. The rearrangement links TRBV6-5 to TRBJ1-6; no definite D call. The sequenced material came from PBMCs or T cells enriched from blood (not recorded which). The CDR3 region is CASSYSLEGTRALHF. In DNA, the CDR3 is TGTGCCAGCAGTTACTCGTTGGAGGGAACTAGAGCCCTCCACTTT.